This entry describes one T cell receptor beta chain. Antigen: not known. This sample is part of a study of T cells in Graves' hyperthyroidism and ophthalmopathy. Study observations and caveats: Ophthalmopathy and stable hyperthyroidism were told apart by a 13 V-J model. Ophthalmopathy got predicted by the model a median 6.5 months before its onset. Most clonotypes expanded in the thyroid (above 0.001) were also present in blood.

The CDR3 regions of TCR beta were amplified from RNA transcripts. An initial round of RT-PCR targeting the TCR CDR3 relied on the HTBI primer set. TCRdb called the multiplex PCR reads again in MiXCR, with one record for every CDR3 protein. The sample has 500,000 to 650,000 distinct CDR3 sequences, around 15% seen once. Disease duration was under 3 months in the ophthalmopathy patients, who also had a Clinical Activity Score of at least 3 and a NOSPECS grade of at least 4. After removal of 1 base from V and 1 base from J, the junction contained 3 bases not matched to a gene. CDR3 length: 18 residues. CDR1 and CDR2 from the germline V gene are SNHLY and FYNNEI.

This chain connects TRBV2 to TRBJ2-3, with 15 positions matching TRBD2. The sample taken for sequencing was blood. The source of this sequence is a woman aged 45-65 years with Graves' ophthalmopathy. CDR3 in DNA: TGTGCCAGCAGTGAAGAGGGACTAGCGGGAGGTCGCACAGATACGCAGTATTTT. Protein product: CASSEEGLAGGRTDTQYF.